The T cell receptor beta chain under discussion was sequenced for a study of blood T cell repertoires in COVID-19. The study drew participants aged about 18 to 95 years from some 24 US areas. Cohorts were based on clinical histories the participants reported. The repertoire was sequenced with immunoSEQ multiplex PCR; TCRdb's copy has only in-frame clones and lacks some. The sample records some 270,000 clones, about 85% being singletons. Trimming left V 2 bases short and J 7 bases short, with 18 bases between. CDR1 and CDR2 (germline): MNHEY, SMNVEV (reference sequence). The CDR3 is made up of 16 amino acids.

This TCR derives from a woman aged 45 to 65 who had been exposed to COVID-19. Sequencing input: PBMCs or T cells enriched from blood (not recorded which). The chain is built from TRBV27 and TRBJ1-5; D gene unclear. The CDR3 protein is CASSLADKADRQPQHF. The CDR3 DNA is TGTGCCAGCAGTTTAGCCGACAAAGCCGATAGACAGCCCCAGCATTTT.